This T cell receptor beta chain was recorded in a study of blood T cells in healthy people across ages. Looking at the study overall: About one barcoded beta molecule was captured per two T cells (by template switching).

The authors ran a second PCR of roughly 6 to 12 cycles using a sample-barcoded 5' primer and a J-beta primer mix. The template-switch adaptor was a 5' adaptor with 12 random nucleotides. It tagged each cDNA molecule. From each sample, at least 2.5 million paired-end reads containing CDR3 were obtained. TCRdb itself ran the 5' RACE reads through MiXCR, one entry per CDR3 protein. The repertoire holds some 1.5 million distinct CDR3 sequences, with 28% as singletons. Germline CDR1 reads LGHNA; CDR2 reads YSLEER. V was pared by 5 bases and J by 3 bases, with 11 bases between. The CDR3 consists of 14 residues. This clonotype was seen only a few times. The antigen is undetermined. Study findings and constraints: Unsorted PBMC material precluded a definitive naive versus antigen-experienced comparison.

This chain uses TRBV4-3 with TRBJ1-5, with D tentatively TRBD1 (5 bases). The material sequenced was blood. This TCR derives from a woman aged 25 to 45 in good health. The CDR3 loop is CASSKGQNNQPQHF. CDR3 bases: TGCGCCAGCAGCAAGGGGCAGAACAATCAGCCCCAGCATTTT.